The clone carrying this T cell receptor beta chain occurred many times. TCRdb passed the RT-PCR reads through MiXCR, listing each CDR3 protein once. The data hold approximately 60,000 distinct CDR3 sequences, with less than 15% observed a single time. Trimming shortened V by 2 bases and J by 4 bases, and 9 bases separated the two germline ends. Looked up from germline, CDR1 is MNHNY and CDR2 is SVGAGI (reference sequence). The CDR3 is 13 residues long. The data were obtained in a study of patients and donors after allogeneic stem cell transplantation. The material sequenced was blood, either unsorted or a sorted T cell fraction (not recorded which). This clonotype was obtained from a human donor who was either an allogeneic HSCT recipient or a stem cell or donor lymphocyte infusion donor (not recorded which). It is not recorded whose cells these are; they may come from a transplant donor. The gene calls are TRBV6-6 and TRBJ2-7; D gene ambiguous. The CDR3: CASSYDSTYEQYF. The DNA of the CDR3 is TGTGCCAGCAGTTACGATAGTACGTACGAGCAGTACTTC.